These 4 T cell receptor beta chains were sequenced from one sample in a study of beta chain features in type 1 diabetes (dated by TCRdb to 2017 to 2018). To prepare the library, the immunoSEQ multiplex PCR assay was applied. All of the isolated RNA was reverse transcribed with the High Capacity cDNA Reverse Transcription Kit, so expressed TCRB transcripts were sequenced. In its TCRdb copy, this immuneACCESS table keeps in-frame sequences only and misses some clones. Where compared with another copy, unresolved V genes explain less than half of these, and the others have no known cause. The sample has approximately 300,000 clones on record, approximately 9.9% of them singletons. The ten largest clones capture 0.015% of the sample. Source material: naive CD4+ T cells from blood. This specimen's cell subset or site label, per the study, means: true naive CD4+ T cells. Receptors originate from a woman aged 25 to 39 in good health.

This clone was seen more than once but under ten times. The chain has TRBV5-4 and TRBJ2-6, with D possibly being TRBD2 (6 bases). The germline gives CDR1 SGHNT, CDR2 YYREEE (reference sequence). The CDR3 is made up of 17 amino acids. Trimming pared 0 bases from V and 0 bases from J, leaving 10 bases between. CDR3 protein: CASSLDGGGSGANVLTF. In DNA, the CDR3 is TGTGCCAGCAGCTTGGACGGGGGAGGCTCTGGGGCCAACGTCCTGACTTTC.

This chain connects TRBV27 to TRBJ2-3; D uncertain. Germline-derived CDR1 and CDR2 are MNHEY and SMNVEV (reference sequence). The V and J ends lost 7 bases and 2 bases respectively, with 10 bases between them. This CDR3 region has 13 residues. The CDR3 nucleotides are TGTGCCAGCAAGCGCATCTCCACAGATACGCAGTATTTT. It yields the protein CASKRISTDTQYF.

The chain uses TRBV18 and TRBJ2-1; D gene ambiguous. The CDR3 is 12 amino acids. The germline CDR1 and CDR2 sequences are KGHSH and LQKENI. V shed 8 bases and J shed 3 bases, with 8 bases lying between them. The CDR3: CASRLDYNEQFF. CDR3 bases: TGTGCCAGCCGACTTGACTACAATGAGCAGTTCTTC.

The chain carries TRBV7-6 and TRBJ2-7; 7 nucleotides line up with TRBD1. From germline, CDR1 is SGHVS and CDR2 FNYEAQ. The V and J ends lost 5 bases and 1 base, in that order; junction bases with no gene match: 8. This CDR3 region has 15 residues. The CDR3 reads CASSLLMGQSYEQYF. In nucleotides, the CDR3 is TGTGCCAGCAGCCTACTTATGGGACAGTCCTACGAGCAGTACTTC.